Sequencing of this TCR beta chain was carried out in a study of blood T cell repertoires in COVID-19. Turning to the study itself: Sources were T cells, B-cell-depleted T cells, or PBMCs; the material itself was cDNA or gDNA.

CDR3 length: 15 amino acids. CDR1 is MNHEY, CDR2 SVGAGI, per germline. After removal of 5 bases from V and 6 bases from J, the junction contained 9 bases not matched to a gene. Per the original methods: It was from reference gene primer amplification that nucleated cell counts were estimated. Here immunoSEQ multiplex PCR was the method, and the copy in TCRdb shows in-frame clones only, minus some. D and trimming were read from the DNA, whereas the V and J calls and clone size are those reported in that table. Among tens of thousands of clones, about 90% were seen once, and the ten largest hold 8.3%. This sequence originates from a man aged 50-59 years with active COVID-19. Sequences were obtained from peripheral blood. This rearrangement joins TRBV6-5 to TRBJ1-4, with 7 bases lining up with TRBD1. Here the CDR3 reads CASSQFGTVDEKLFF. In nucleotides, the CDR3 is TGTGCCAGCAGTCAATTCGGGACAGTTGATGAAAAACTGTTTTTT.